Below are 10 T cell receptor beta chains sequenced from a single sample in a study of blood T cell repertoires in COVID-19. TCRdb keeps only in-frame clones here, not all; method: immunoSEQ multiplex PCR. The table shows around 390,000 clones, with around nine tenths occurring only once. Sequences were obtained from PBMCs or T cells enriched from blood (not recorded which). These receptor sequences come from a woman in her 50s who had recovered from COVID-19.

The table lists this clone with a count of one. The genes are TRBV7-9 and TRBJ1-2; D is perhaps TRBD1 (5 bases). In germline, CDR1 is SEHNR, CDR2 FQNEAQ (reference sequence). CDR3 length: 15 amino acids. V lost 0 bases to trimming and J lost 8 bases, with 16 bases between them. This CDR3 is CASSLALSGRVGYTF. CDR3 DNA sequence: TGTGCCAGCAGCTTAGCTCTCTCGGGCAGGGTCGGCTACACCTTC. The whole variable domain, filled in from reference TRBV7-9 and TRBJ1-2, reads DTGVSQNPRHKITKRGQNVTFRCDPISEHNRLYWYRQTLGQGPEFLTYFQNEAQLEKSRLLSDRFSAERPKGSFSTLEIQRTEQGDSAMYLCASSLALSGRVGYTFGSGTRLTVV.

V is TRBV5-4 and J is TRBJ2-7, with 12 bases that match TRBD2. The CDR3 sequence is 19 residues long. Trimming took 0 bases from V and 1 from J; bases not matched to a gene: 11. CDR1 SGHNT and CDR2 YYREEE come from the germline V gene (reference sequence). The DNA of the CDR3 is TGTGCCAGCAGCTTGGAAACTAGCGGGGGGCGGGCTTCGTCCTACGAGCAGTACTTC. This gives the protein CASSLETSGGRASSYEQYF.

This clone was recorded once. The chain couples TRBV5-1 to TRBJ1-2; D uncertain. CDR3 size: 14 residues. Germline assignment: CDR1 SGHRS and CDR2 YFSETQ. The V and J ends lost 0 bases and 0 bases respectively, with 6 bases between them. The DNA of the CDR3 is TGCGCCAGCAGCTTGGATTTAGCTAACTATGGCTACACCTTC. Translating it yields CASSLDLANYGYTF.

This chain links TRBV7-3 with TRBJ2-1, with 11 bases matching TRBD2. V lost 5 bases to trimming and J lost 9 bases; unmatched junction nucleotides: 9. The CDR3 spans 15 residues. Germline CDR1 reads SGHTA; CDR2 reads FQGTGA. The CDR3 region has the DNA TGTGCCAGCAGCGAGCTAGCGGGGGGTATTAGTGAGCAGTTCTTC. Translating it yields CASSELAGGISEQFF.

The chain recombines TRBV7-9 with TRBJ2-7; D is uncertain. CDR1 and CDR2 (germline): SEHNR, FQNEAQ (reference sequence). The CDR3 covers 11 residues. The V gene lost 3 bases and the J gene lost 3 bases, with 3 bases spanning the gap. In nucleotides, the CDR3 is TGTGCCAGCAGCTTGTACTACGAGCAGTACTTC. Residues: CASSLYYEQYF.

This clone was observed a single time. The rearrangement joins TRBV2 to TRBJ1-5; possible D gene TRBD1, 5 bases. CDR1 SNHLY and CDR2 FYNNEI come from the germline V gene. This CDR3 region has 20 residues. V lost 3 bases and J lost 1, with 25 bases in between. CDR3 residues: CASSDPREGVEFDSNQPQHF. The CDR3 DNA sequence: TGTGCCAGCAGTGATCCCAGGGAAGGGGTCGAATTTGACAGCAATCAGCCCCAGCATTTT.

The chain has TRBV28 and TRBJ1-6, with D maybe TRBD1 (5 bases). V lost 7 bases and J lost 8, with 12 bases in between. The germline V gene encodes CDR1 MDHEN and CDR2 SYDVKM. There are 13 residues in the CDR3. In DNA form, the CDR3 reads TGTGCCAGCAAGGGAGGGGCTGATTCACCCCTCCACTTT. Translation: CASKGGADSPLHF.

The chain joins TRBV7-2 to TRBJ1-3, with D tentatively TRBD1 (5 bases). Germline V gene sequence: CDR1 SGHTA, CDR2 FQGNSA. The CDR3 is 16 amino acids. V dropped 1 base and J dropped 4 bases, with 14 bases sitting between them. CDR3 region: CASSLGPPGLGNTIYF. CDR3 sequence (DNA): TGTGCCAGCAGCTTAGGGCCTCCAGGGCTAGGAAACACCATATATTTT. Using reference TRBV7-2 and TRBJ1-3 for the parts outside the CDR3, the full variable domain is GAGVSQSPSNKVTEKGKDVELRCDPISGHTALYWYRQSLGQGLEFLIYFQGNSAPDKSGLPSDRFSAERTGGSVSTLTIQRTQQEDSAVYLCASSLGPPGLGNTIYFGEGSWLTVV.

This clone was observed a handful of times. The J gene is TRBJ1-2, the V gene TRBV3-1 (or the pseudogene TRBV3-2); possible D gene TRBD1, 6 bases. Per the germline V gene, CDR1 is LGHDT and CDR2 is YNNKEL (reference sequence). V was cut by 5 bases and J by 2 bases, with 9 bases left in between. This CDR3 is 13 amino acids long. CDR3: CASSVTGNYGYTF. Written as DNA, the CDR3 is TGTGCCAGCAGCGTGACAGGAAACTATGGCTACACCTTC.

The count of this clone is one. The chain is built from TRBV10-2 and TRBJ2-3, with 7 bases aligning to TRBD1. V lost 3 bases and J lost 6; bases outside the gene matches: 9. From germline, CDR1 is WSHSY and CDR2 SAAADI. This CDR3 region has 15 residues. The CDR3 loop reads CASSDPTGTRDTQYF. DNA for the CDR3: TGCGCCAGCAGTGACCCGACAGGGACCAGGGATACGCAGTATTTT.